This T cell receptor beta chain was obtained from a study of T cell changes during pregnancy in multiple sclerosis. This CDR3 is 15 amino acids long. CDR1 MGHRA and CDR2 YSYEKL come from the germline V gene. With 0 bases clipped from V and 9 bases from J, the junction kept 2 bases outside the gene matches. Repertoires were generated with immunoSEQ multiplex PCR, while TCRdb's copy carries only in-frame clones and drops some. The sample has 70,000 to 75,000 clones; approximately 90% are singletons. This clonotype was obtained from a female donor in good health, enrolled as a control in a pregnancy study. The starting material was peripheral blood, obtained in the second trimester of pregnancy. The J gene is TRBJ1-6, the V gene TRBV4-1; 10 positions match TRBD1. The CDR3 here is CASSQDGTGVSPLHF. The CDR3 nucleotides are TGCGCCAGCAGCCAAGACGGGACAGGGGTTTCACCCCTCCACTTT.